The rows below give T cell receptor beta chains drawn from one sample of a study of T cell repertoires in cytomegalovirus infection. TCRdb re-derived calls from the reads in MiXCR, one entry per CDR3 protein. The profile shows about 100,000 distinct CDR3 sequences, approximately 15% of them singletons. Sequenced: PBMCs. Source of these receptors: a human donor in good health (CMV status not recorded). Some clones in this sample may be carry-over from other donors' samples. Both conserved end residues are part of each CDR3. Fields, in order: J gene, V gene, D gene, clone size, CDR3 DNA, CDR3 protein. The D gene is left open where the match is weak. Size is omitted from some rows. Given values are once, few, many or a class for expanded clones.

j_call: TRBJ2-4; v_call: TRBV29-1; d_call: NA; clone_size: few; cdr3_nt: TGCAGCGTTGACTCTGGCATTCAGTACTTC; cdr3_aa: CSVDSGIQYF
j_call: TRBJ1-1; v_call: TRBV15; d_call: NA; clone_size: few; cdr3_nt: TGTGCCACCAGCGAGGACGGGATGGCTTTCTTT; cdr3_aa: CATSEDGMAFF
j_call: TRBJ1-1; v_call: TRBV6-2/TRBV6-3; d_call: NA; clone_size: few; cdr3_nt: TGTGCCAGCAGTTACTCAGGGACTGTCACTGAAGCTTTCTTT; cdr3_aa: CASSYSGTVTEAFF
j_call: TRBJ1-1; v_call: TRBV7-2; d_call: NA; clone_size: NA; cdr3_nt: TGTGCCAGCAGCGCCCACGGGGGAGGGGGGACTGAAGCTTTCTTT; cdr3_aa: CASSAHGGGGTEAFF
j_call: TRBJ2-5; v_call: TRBV12-3/TRBV12-4; d_call: TRBD1; clone_size: NA; cdr3_nt: TGTGCCAGCACCACCGGGACAGAACAAGAGACCCAGTACTTC; cdr3_aa: CASTTGTEQETQYF
j_call: TRBJ1-1; v_call: TRBV12-5; d_call: NA; clone_size: many; cdr3_nt: TGTGCTAGTGGTTTAAGTGGAAACACTGAAGCTTTCTTT; cdr3_aa: CASGLSGNTEAFF
j_call: TRBJ2-5; v_call: TRBV28; d_call: NA; clone_size: NA; cdr3_nt: TGTGCCAGCAGTTTCTGGGGAAAGACCCAGTACTTC; cdr3_aa: CASSFWGKTQYF
j_call: TRBJ2-4; v_call: TRBV10-3; d_call: TRBD2; clone_size: NA; cdr3_nt: TGTGCCATCAGCGCGGGGGAACTAGCCAAAAACATTCAGTACTTC; cdr3_aa: CAISAGELAKNIQYF
j_call: TRBJ2-7; v_call: TRBV7-2; d_call: NA; clone_size: many; cdr3_nt: TGTGCCAGCAAACAGTCAGGACACACCTACGAGCAGTACTTC; cdr3_aa: CASKQSGHTYEQYF
j_call: TRBJ1-1; v_call: TRBV27; d_call: TRBD1; clone_size: many; cdr3_nt: TGTGCCAGCAGGTCTTCCTGGGGACAGGGTTCCCCATCTTTGACTGAAGCTTTCTTT; cdr3_aa: CASRSSWGQGSPSLTEAFF
j_call: TRBJ2-2; v_call: TRBV4-2; d_call: NA; clone_size: few; cdr3_nt: TGTGCCAGCAGCCAAGATTTTTACCCCGCGAAAGACACCGGGGAGCTGTTTTTT; cdr3_aa: CASSQDFYPAKDTGELFF
j_call: TRBJ1-6; v_call: TRBV10-3; d_call: NA; clone_size: many; cdr3_nt: TGTGCCATCTCTCCAGATTTCAATTCACCCCTCCACTTT; cdr3_aa: CAISPDFNSPLHF